The present entry profiles one T cell receptor (beta chain) with its context. The specificity of this receptor is unknown. Qualities for individual bases were not recorded, and no much larger clone is one base off. This specimen comes from a study of post-analysis software for immune sequencing data (dated by TCRdb to the mid-2010s). Regarding the complete study: Recorded disease courses included relapsing-remitting, secondary progressive and progressive-relapsing multiple sclerosis, with some patients lacking subtype annotation. A subset of samples was prepared in parallel using single-end sample barcoding, then pooled and co-amplified after Illumina adapter ligation. Patient repertoires were compared against some twelve previously published healthy control repertoires from donors aged 6 to 25 years.

The protocol used for the library was PCR. Instrument on record: Illumina HiSeq 2500. To reduce PCR and sequencing biases, unique molecular identifiers were incorporated into the TCR beta cDNA libraries. Per 1 to 10 million input T cells, around 500,000 cDNA molecules were obtained, such that each molecule approximated one T cell. The patient libraries were prepared and sequenced using the same protocol as the earlier healthy control dataset. Within a given batch, samples were prepared together, multiplexed and sequenced on the same HiSeq lane. Per the original workflow: Raw barcoded reads were processed with MIGEC, and single-read molecular identifier groups were discarded before consensus assembly and CDR3 extraction. Clonotype tables were post-analysed with VDJtools, and diversity was normalized by down-sampling all datasets to the smallest sample size. Repertoire overlap clustering matched CDR3 amino acid but not nucleotide sequences to correct batch-related cross-sample contamination. Through fastp at Q25 and MiXCR, TCRdb rebuilt clones from the public reads, retaining in-frame beta chains. Rows with one shared CDR3 protein collapse into an entry with the most common genes and DNA. Here the V and J calls rest on TCRdb's processing, not on the authors' analysis. This sample gives around 150,000 distinct CDR3 sequences in total; around 36% of them show up just once. The top ten clonotypes cover approximately 30% of the sample.

The CDR3, cysteine through phenylalanine, is 15 amino acids long. Only the CDR3 DNA stays, 45 bases, in frame from base 1. Ends trimmed: V by 0 bases, J by 9 bases; bases unmatched to a gene: 11. Taken from the germline V gene, the CDR1 and CDR2 loops are SGHVS and FQNEAQ. Results and caveats for the whole study, not just this receptor: Four or five TRBV segments, including TRBV5-6, TRBV5-1 and TRBV20-1, were significantly more frequent in patients than controls. Direct clustering with F measure showed strong co-clustering of samples prepared in the same batch, prompting a batch-effect correction. Significantly lower normalized Chao1 diversity was found in multiple sclerosis patients than in controls, suggesting substantial peripheral T-cell clonal expansion. The multiple sclerosis patient group was slightly younger than the control group.

The sample's time point label, in plain terms: second blood draw from one MS patient after hematopoietic stem cell transplantation. To demonstrate the VDJtools post-analysis software, the study profiled TCR beta repertoires from the peripheral blood of 13 young patients with multiple sclerosis. Multiple sclerosis patients were children and adolescents aged roughly 6 to 16 years. This TCR was sampled from a girl aged 5-17 years with multiple sclerosis. Donor details come from another sample of the same person, matched by shared clones. The sequenced sample was blood, obtained after autologous hematopoietic stem cell transplantation. The chain is made from TRBV7-8 and TRBJ2-7; 7 bases in the junction line up with TRBD1. The CDR3 protein sequence reads: CASSLAPGQELGQYF. The nucleotides are TGTGCCAGCAGCTTAGCGCCTGGACAGGAACTCGGGCAGTACTTC.